Presented here are 7 T cell receptor beta chains from one specimen sequenced in a study of beta chain features in type 1 diabetes. Expressed TCRB transcripts got sequenced, as all isolated RNA was reverse transcribed. Sequencing was performed with immunoSEQ multiplex PCR; in TCRdb, only in-frame clones are kept and a portion is missing. Of a few hundred thousand clones listed, roughly 9.6% are singletons. The specimen sequenced was naive CD4+ T cells from blood. The receptor set was obtained from a woman between 18 and 29 years old in good health.

Remarks on this clone: Sequence at one end of the junction differs from germline and may be a read error. V usage is TRBV7-2 and J usage is TRBJ2-7; the match to TRBD2 covers 10 bases. This CDR3 is built from 13 residues. Germline V gene sequence: CDR1 SGHTA, CDR2 FQGNSA. This chain's CDR3 is CASRLAGGYEQYF. In nucleotides, the CDR3 is TGTGCCAGCAGGTTAGCGGGAGGCTACGAGCAGTACTTC.

This clone was seen a handful of times. This rearrangement joins TRBV10-2 to TRBJ1-5; D may be TRBD1 (6 bases). Per germline, CDR1 WSHSY and CDR2 SAAADI. The CDR3 extends over 14 amino acids. Deletions cut 0 bases from V and 10 bases from J, with 13 bases between. CDR3 amino acids: CASSESGAERPQHF. The CDR3, as DNA: TGCGCCAGCAGTGAGTCGGGGGCCGAACGACCCCAGCATTTT.

This clone has only a few counts. The rearrangement joins TRBV9 to TRBJ2-5; D uncertain. The germline CDR1 and CDR2 sequences are SGDLS and YYNGEE. This CDR3 region has 11 residues. The ends were cut back, 0 bases at V and 5 bases at J, with 2 bases in the middle. CDR3 nucleotide sequence: TGTGCCAGCAGCGTAGCGGAGACCCAGTACTTC. Amino acid sequence: CASSVAETQYF.

This clone was detected only a few times. The chain joins TRBV2 to TRBJ2-3; the match to TRBD2 covers 9 bases. The CDR3 extends over 14 amino acids. Germline V gives CDR1 SNHLY, CDR2 FYNNEI. Losses at the gene ends were 6 bases for V and 6 bases for J; bases not matched to a gene: 7. This CDR3 is CASRPGLATDTQYF. Written as DNA, the CDR3 is TGTGCCAGCAGACCGGGACTAGCTACGGATACGCAGTATTTT.

This clone turned up a few times. In the same sample, other DNA sequences code for this CDR3. The chain recombines TRBV18 with TRBJ2-7; possible D gene TRBD2, 6 bases. Germline V gives CDR1 KGHSH, CDR2 LQKENI. This CDR3 is 14 amino acids long. Deletions cut 4 bases from V and 1 base from J, with 11 bases between. CDR3 DNA: TGTGCCAGCTCACTAGGGACTGGTTCCTACGAGCAGTACTTC. Protein product: CASSLGTGSYEQYF.

The table lists this clone with a few counts. The rearrangement uses TRBV5-4 and TRBJ1-2; no reliable D call. Trimming removed 1 base at V and 8 bases at J, with 18 bases between. The CDR3 has 15 residues. The V gene's germline CDR1 is SGHNT and CDR2 YYREEE (reference sequence). CDR3 amino acids: CASSLIGGSQRGYTF. The CDR3 DNA is TGTGCCAGCAGCTTGATTGGAGGGAGTCAGAGGGGCTACACCTTC. Based on the CDR3 plus reference TRBV5-4 and TRBJ1-2, the full variable domain is ETGVTQSPTHLIKTRGQQVTLRCSSQSGHNTVSWYQQALGQGPQFIFQYYREEENGRGNFPPRFSGLQFPNYSSELNVNALELDDSALYLCASSLIGGSQRGYTFGSGTRLTVV.

This clone appeared a few times. CDR3 sequence reads: CASSQTSSGANVLTF. CDR3 coding DNA: TGCGCCAGCAGCCAAACTAGCTCTGGGGCCAACGTCCTGACTTTC. The J gene is TRBJ2-6, the V gene TRBV5-1; D is perhaps TRBD2 (5 bases). V lost 4 bases to trimming and J lost 0 bases, with 8 bases between them. Germline CDR1 SGHRS, CDR2 YFSETQ. This CDR3 is built from 15 residues.